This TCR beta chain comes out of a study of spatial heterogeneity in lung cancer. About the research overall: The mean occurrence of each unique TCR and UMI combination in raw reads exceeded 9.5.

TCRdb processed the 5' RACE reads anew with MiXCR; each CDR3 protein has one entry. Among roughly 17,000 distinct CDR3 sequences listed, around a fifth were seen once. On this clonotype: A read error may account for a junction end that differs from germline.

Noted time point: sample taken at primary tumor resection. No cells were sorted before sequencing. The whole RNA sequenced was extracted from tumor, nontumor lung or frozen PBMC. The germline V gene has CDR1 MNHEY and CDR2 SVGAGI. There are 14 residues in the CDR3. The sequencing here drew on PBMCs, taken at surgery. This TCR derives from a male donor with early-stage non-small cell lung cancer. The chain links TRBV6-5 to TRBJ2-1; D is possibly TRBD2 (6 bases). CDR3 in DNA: TGTGCCACCAGTCGGGGGACCTCCTACAATGAGCAGTTCTTC. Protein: CATSRGTSYNEQFF.